This entry is about one TCR beta chain. As originally analysed: Amplifying reference gene primers gave estimates of nucleated cell counts. The assay was immunoSEQ multiplex PCR, and TCRdb's table has in-frame clones only and misses some. The V and J calls and clone size are taken from that table; D and trimming were inferred from the DNA. Of about 260,000 clones listed, about 88% are singletons. This entry belongs to a study of blood T cell repertoires in COVID-19. About the research overall: Donors in the United States, Italy and Spain gave samples during acute or convalescent COVID-19. T cells, B-cell-depleted T cells, or PBMCs provided the cDNA or gDNA that served as material.

Germline-derived CDR1 and CDR2 are LGHNA and YNFKEQ. This CDR3 region has 19 residues. Trimming at V came to 4 bases and at J to 8 bases, leaving 17 bases not matched to a gene. The V gene is TRBV4-2, the J gene TRBJ2-3; 14 bases agree with TRBD2. This sequence was found in a man in his fifties or sixties who had recovered from COVID-19. Sample: peripheral blood. The CDR3 sequence is CASSPAGTSGGRSRVTQYF. CDR3 nucleotide sequence: TGTGCCAGCAGCCCAGCGGGGACTAGCGGGGGACGTTCCCGTGTTACGCAGTATTTT.